This is a list of T cell receptor beta chains from one sample in a study of T-cell memory formation after mild COVID-19. TCRdb analysed the 5' RACE reads with MiXCR anew, one entry per CDR3 protein. Of around 430,000 distinct CDR3 sequences in the sample, 16% were seen once. What was sequenced was PBMCs or a T cell subset sorted from them (not recorded which). Receptors were obtained from a man between 18 and 29 years old who had mild COVID-19 (a few samples of this study predate the infection). Cell type and time point are not known. Both conserved end residues are part of each CDR3. D genes are given only for firm matches. The size field is filled for only some rows; it gives once, few, many or a size class.

TRBJ2-3 . few TRBV20-1 CSAVGLDTQYF TGCAGTGCCGTAGGCCTAGATACGCAGTATTTT
TRBJ2-5 . . TRBV20-1 CSARDEGNQETQYF TGCAGTGCTAGAGATGAGGGGAACCAAGAGACCCAGTACTTC
TRBJ2-6 . few TRBV11-1 CASSPRLEAPGANVLTF TGTGCCAGCAGCCCCAGATTGGAGGCCCCTGGGGCCAACGTCCTGACTTTC
TRBJ2-2 . . TRBV7-2 CASRDNGELFF TGTGCCAGCAGGGATAACGGGGAGCTGTTTTTT
TRBJ1-2 TRBD1 . TRBV7-6 CASSPRAGGNGYTF TGTGCCAGCAGCCCCCGGGCAGGGGGCAATGGCTACACCTTC
TRBJ2-7 TRBD1 . TRBV27 CASSRSPGQGTNEQYF TGTGCCAGCAGTCGCAGTCCGGGACAGGGGACCAACGAGCAGTACTTC
TRBJ2-1 . . TRBV20-1 CSARDQGFSYNEQFF TGCAGTGCTAGAGATCAGGGGTTCTCCTACAATGAGCAGTTCTTC
TRBJ1-2 TRBD1 few TRBV2 CASSSGTGGSGYTF TGTGCCAGCAGCTCCGGGACAGGGGGCAGTGGCTACACCTTC
TRBJ2-7 . . TRBV5-6 CASSSVQGIYEQYF TGTGCCAGCAGCTCAGTTCAGGGAATCTACGAGCAGTACTTC
TRBJ2-3 TRBD1 many TRBV5-4 CASSLAPGGADTQYF TGTGCCAGCAGCTTGGCCCCAGGGGGCGCAGATACGCAGTATTTT
TRBJ1-3 . . TRBV4-2 CASSQEDDSHNSGNTIYF TGTGCCAGCAGCCAAGAAGATGACAGCCATAACTCTGGAAACACCATATATTTT
TRBJ1-6 . few TRBV4-3 CASSQDEESPLHF TGCGCCAGCAGCCAAGATGAAGAGTCACCCCTCCACTTT
TRBJ1-2 . many TRBV5-5 CASSLTYRASAYGYTF TGTGCCAGCAGCTTGACCTACAGGGCTTCGGCCTATGGCTACACCTTC
TRBJ1-5 TRBD1 . TRBV30 CAWKSPDRRDQPQHF TGTGCCTGGAAATCTCCGGACAGGAGAGATCAGCCCCAGCATTTT
TRBJ1-1 . . TRBV7-9 CASSLGAAKNTEAFF TGTGCCAGCAGCTTAGGAGCGGCTAAGAACACTGAAGCTTTCTTT
TRBJ2-6 . . TRBV7-9 CASTEPPGPSGANVLTF TGTGCCAGCACCGAACCTCCCGGCCCATCTGGGGCCAACGTCCTGACTTTC
TRBJ2-7 TRBD1 few TRBV24-1 CATTGSDTRDRGREQYF TGTGCCACCACCGGATCAGATACCCGGGACAGGGGACGGGAGCAGTACTTC
TRBJ1-1 . . TRBV27 CASSPSLGWNTEAFF TGTGCCAGCAGTCCGTCCTTGGGGTGGAACACTGAAGCTTTCTTT
TRBJ1-2 . few TRBV7-9 CASSLELGSGYTF TGTGCCAGCAGCTTAGAGCTAGGGTCTGGCTACACCTTC
TRBJ2-1 TRBD2 few TRBV20-1 CSAEPTSGGGNEQFF TGCAGTGCTGAACCGACTAGCGGGGGAGGTAATGAGCAGTTCTTC
TRBJ1-3 . . TRBV12-3/TRBV12-4 CASSFDGPGNTIYF TGTGCCAGCAGTTTCGATGGGCCTGGAAACACCATATATTTT
TRBJ2-5 . . TRBV3-2 CASSQDRDRGHETQYF TGTGCCAGCAGCCAAGACCGGGACAGGGGACACGAGACCCAGTACTTC
TRBJ2-5 . . TRBV12-3/TRBV12-4 CASSFRVKGENQYF TGTGCCAGCAGTTTTAGGGTAAAGGGAGAGAACCAGTACTTC
TRBJ2-7 TRBD1 . TRBV5-1 CASSLRDRGGSEQYF TGCGCCAGCAGCCTCCGGGACAGGGGAGGAAGCGAGCAGTACTTC
TRBJ2-5 TRBD2 few TRBV6-2/TRBV6-3 CASSPGQRGDQETQYF TGTGCCAGCAGCCCAGGCCAGCGGGGGGACCAAGAGACCCAGTACTTC
TRBJ2-5 TRBD2 . TRBV20-1 CSASVAGGRQETQYF TGCAGTGCTAGTGTAGCGGGGGGGCGACAAGAGACCCAGTACTTC
TRBJ2-6 TRBD1 . TRBV27 CASSTLDRSGANVLTF TGTGCCAGCAGTACCTTGGACAGGTCTGGGGCCAACGTCCTGACTTTC
TRBJ1-5 . many TRBV4-3 CASSQVGGGQPQHF TGCGCCAGCAGCCAAGTCGGGGGTGGACAGCCCCAGCATTTT
TRBJ1-4 TRBD1 . TRBV29-1 CSVGTGDEKLFF TGCAGCGTTGGGACAGGGGATGAAAAACTGTTTTTT